The clone carrying this T cell receptor beta chain has more than one count but fewer than ten. The data originate from a study of blood T cell repertoires in COVID-19. As for the study in general: Samples came from the United States, Italy and Spain, spanning acute and convalescent COVID-19. PBMCs, B-cell-depleted T cells, or T cells provided the cDNA or gDNA that made up the material.

In the original analysis: Scientists estimated how many nucleated cells there were by amplifying reference gene primers. Using immunoSEQ multiplex PCR, the repertoire was profiled, and TCRdb retains in-frame clones only, with some absent. V and J calls and clone size are those listed in that table; D and trimming were worked out from the DNA. The sample has around 130,000 clones, around 87% seen once; the top ten hold less than 6.5%. The germline gives CDR1 SGHRS, CDR2 YFSETQ. The CDR3 covers 15 residues. V shed 0 bases and J shed 2 bases, with 9 bases lying between them. The source is a human donor in a cohort sampled during active COVID-19. The material sequenced was peripheral blood. The chain employs TRBV5-1 and TRBJ1-5; D remains ambiguous. CDR3 DNA: TGCGCCAGCAGCTTGGATGGGAGTGGCAATCAGCCCCAGCATTTT. Its translation is CASSLDGSGNQPQHF.